This TCR beta chain was found in a study of vaccination and CD4 T cells after COVID-19. Turning to the study itself: Everyone enrolled got two doses of BNT162b2 or mRNA-1273 vaccine. Each control culture was treated with a CEFX pool, an HIV-1 Nef pool, or no peptide.

Germline V gene lookup returns CDR1 LNHNV and CDR2 YYDKDF (reference sequence). This CDR3 region has 13 residues. V was cut by 5 bases and J by 7 bases, with 12 bases left in between. CD4+ T cells that had been cultured provided DNA sequenced with the Oncomine TCR Beta short-read assay. TCRdb re-analysed the PCR reads in MiXCR, keeping a single row per CDR3 protein. The table lists approximately 18,000 distinct CDR3 sequences, approximately 50% of them singletons, with around 20% in the top ten. The time point here: late sampling 161 to 241 days after vaccination in three convalescent patients. Documented treatment: 10-day PBMC culture with coronavirus spike peptide pools or control peptides (ViraFEST assay). Via ViraFEST, peptide pools expanded antigen-specific T cells before TCR sequencing. There are a few counts of this clonotype. The antigen is undetermined.

The chain carries TRBV15 and TRBJ2-1, with TRBD1 as a possible D gene (5 bases). The sequence was obtained from a human donor who had recovered from COVID-19. The input for sequencing was CD4+ T cells from blood, cultured in vitro, taken about 7 months after SARS-CoV-2 vaccination. The CDR3 is CATSYQGRNEQFF. The CDR3 bases are TGTGCCACCAGCTACCAGGGCCGAAATGAGCAGTTCTTC.